This entry describes one TCR beta chain. The data stem from a study of blood T cell repertoires in COVID-19. Study-level background: PBMCs, B-cell-depleted T cells, or T cells provided the cDNA or gDNA that made up the material.

Per the study methods: Amplification with reference gene primers provided the estimates of nucleated cell counts. The assay was immunoSEQ multiplex PCR, and TCRdb's table has in-frame clones only and misses some. V and J calls and clone size follow that table, whereas D and trimming were derived from the DNA. The repertoire holds 70,000 or so clones, with over 75% as singletons. This clonotype originated in a woman older than 75 with active or convalescent COVID-19. Source material: peripheral blood.

The CDR3 DNA follows: TGTGCCAGCAGCCATCAGACTGTGCAAGAGACCCAGTACTTC. As protein: CASSHQTVQETQYF. The chain has TRBV11-2 and TRBJ2-5, with D unresolved. The V end was cut by 5 bases, the J end by 2 bases, with 12 bases between. Germline V CDR1 and CDR2: SGHAT, FQNNGV. The CDR3 is made up of 14 amino acids.